This entry is about one TCR beta chain. Its matching antigen is unknown. This sample was included in a study of response to subunit inactivated influenza vaccine. General study points: The authors proposed limited new T cell recruitment per seasonal influenza vaccination.

The CDR3 loop spans 14 amino acids. Germline loops: CDR1 SGHRS, CDR2 YFSETQ. V shed 1 base and J shed 1 base, with 9 bases lying between them. MiXCR was run by TCRdb on the RT-PCR reads, yielding one entry per CDR3 protein. There are around 580,000 distinct CDR3 sequences in the sample; 12% to 15% occur only once, and around 10% lies in the top ten. The sequencing used PBMCs from blood, collected about 11 days after vaccination. This receptor was taken from a man aged 45-65 years who received an inactivated influenza vaccine. The chain recombines TRBV5-1 with TRBJ2-7; D ambiguous. The CDR3 coding sequence is TGCGCCAGCAGCTTGATACAGTCATCCTACGAGCAGTACTTC. It yields the protein CASSLIQSSYEQYF.